These 11 T cell receptor beta chains were all obtained from the same sample, sequenced in a study of vaccination effects on CD4 cells after COVID-19 (dated by TCRdb to between 2021 and 2022). Receptors were amplified or captured by the immunoSEQ multiplex PCR assay. Entries here come from immuneACCESS through TCRdb and include only in-frame sequences with V and J called. Some clones fail to appear in such tables; in the studies checked, an unresolved V gene covers under half of the shortfall, and the cause of the remainder is unknown. The sample contains about 50,000 clones, around 74% of them found a single time. About 5% of the sample rests with the top ten. After about 9 days of culture, CD4+ T cells were isolated with the EasySep CD4+ T cell isolation kit. Convalescent patients had PCR-confirmed SARS-CoV-2 infection between March and December 2020, before Alpha, Beta and Delta variants emerged in the United States. Each participant got two doses of an mRNA SARS-CoV-2 vaccine, either BNT162b2 or mRNA-1273.

These receptors have no identified antigens. Here the sequenced sample was CD4+ T cells from PBMCs cultured without peptide, taken after COVID-19 vaccination. The receptor set was obtained from a human donor who had a prior SARS-CoV-2 infection.

This clone was seen a handful of times. V and J are TRBV3-1 (or the pseudogene TRBV3-2) and TRBJ1-1, with D unresolved. This CDR3 has 11 amino acids. Germline V gives CDR1 LGHDT, CDR2 YNNKEL (reference sequence). V lost 0 bases and J lost 8, with 4 bases in between. This chain's CDR3 is CASSQEREAFF. The CDR3 DNA reads as TGTGCCAGCAGCCAAGAGCGAGAAGCTTTCTTT.

This sequence joins TRBV27 and TRBJ1-2; no reliable D call. The CDR3 is 13 residues long. V shed 3 bases and J shed 5 bases, with 10 bases lying between them. Germline CDR1 is MNHEY and CDR2 is SMNVEV (reference sequence). CDR3: CASSFRLGYGYTF. CDR3 bases: TGTGCCAGCAGTTTCCGATTGGGGTATGGCTACACCTTC.

This clone occurred a few times. The rearrangement uses TRBV15 and TRBJ2-1, with TRBD1 matching 11 bases. The CDR3 has 17 amino acids. Unmatched junction bases numbered 5, after V lost 0 bases and J lost 4 bases. Germline lookup yields CDR1 LNHNV and CDR2 YYDKDF (reference sequence). This CDR3 reads CATSREGTGGRYNEQFF. CDR3 nucleotide sequence: TGTGCCACCAGCAGAGAGGGGACAGGGGGGAGATACAATGAGCAGTTCTTC. The full variable domain, its missing parts supplied by reference TRBV15 and TRBJ2-1, is DAMVIQNPRYQVTQFGKPVTLSCSQTLNHNVMYWYQQKSSQAPKLLFHYYDKDFNNEADTPDNFQSRRPNTSFCFLDIRSPGLGDTAMYLCATSREGTGGRYNEQFFGPGTRLTVL.

The V call is TRBV18, the J call TRBJ2-7, with D possibly being TRBD1 (6 bases). The V gene lost 1 base and the J gene lost 6 bases, with 13 bases spanning the gap. The CDR3 consists of 14 residues. The germline V gene has CDR1 KGHSH and CDR2 LQKENI. DNA of the CDR3: TGTGCCAGCTCACCACAGGCGACAGGCGGCGAGCAGTACTTC. This sequence encodes CASSPQATGGEQYF.

This clone appeared a single time. The chain couples TRBV3-1 (or the pseudogene TRBV3-2) to TRBJ1-1; tentatively, D is TRBD1 (6 bases). V was trimmed by 4 bases and J by 1 base, leaving 10 bases between them. The length of the CDR3 is 14 residues. The germline CDR1 and CDR2 sequences are LGHDT and YNNKEL (reference sequence). The DNA for the CDR3 is TGTGCCAGCAGCCGACAGGCAGGGAACACTGAAGCTTTCTTT. Encoded protein: CASSRQAGNTEAFF.

This clone was observed a single time. The chain uses TRBV6-5 and TRBJ2-3; no firm D call. V shed 3 bases and J shed 0 bases, with 7 bases lying between them. This CDR3 has 14 amino acids. CDR1 is MNHEY, CDR2 SVGAGI, per germline. CDR3 sequence reads: CASSYAPSTDTQYF. CDR3 sequence (DNA): TGTGCCAGCAGTTATGCCCCTAGCACAGATACGCAGTATTTT.

This clone appeared a few times. The J gene is TRBJ2-7, the V gene TRBV9; a weak D match, TRBD1 (5 bases). CDR1 and CDR2 (germline): SGDLS, YYNGEE. This CDR3 is built from 13 residues. The V and J ends lost 3 bases and 5 bases respectively, with 12 bases between them. CDR3 protein: CASSGQPLDEQYF. Written as DNA, the CDR3 is TGTGCCAGCAGCGGACAGCCCCTGGACGAGCAGTACTTC.

The chain links TRBV2 to TRBJ2-1; 13 bases map to TRBD2. The germline V gene has CDR1 SNHLY and CDR2 FYNNEI. The J segment lost 9 bases and the V segment lost 6 bases, leaving 11 bases of the junction unmatched. The length of the CDR3 is 16 residues. CDR3 in DNA: TGTGCCAGCAGCATGACTAGCGGGAGGTATGTAGGTGAGCAGTTCTTC. This sequence encodes CASSMTSGRYVGEQFF.

The table lists this clone with a few counts. This rearrangement joins TRBV7-2 to TRBJ1-1, with a tentative D call TRBD1 (5 bases). V lost 5 bases, J lost 1 base, and 17 bases lay in between. There are 16 residues in the CDR3. The V gene's germline CDR1 is SGHTA and CDR2 FQGNSA. The CDR3 region has the DNA TGTGCCAGCAGCGCTACAGCGAGGCAGGGGAACACTGAAGCTTTCTTT. The encoded protein is CASSATARQGNTEAFF.

The CDR3 DNA follows: TGTGCCAGCAGCCAAAACAGGGGGAACACTGAAGCTTTCTTT. Amino acids: CASSQNRGNTEAFF. The chain uses TRBV27 and TRBJ1-1, with TRBD1 identical over 7 bases. The CDR3 totals 14 residues. CDR1 and CDR2 (germline): MNHEY, SMNVEV (reference sequence). Trimming removed 6 bases from V and 1 base from J; junction bases left unmatched: 5.

The rearrangement joins TRBV5-1 to TRBJ2-7; 7 bases fit TRBD1. Per the germline V gene, CDR1 is SGHRS and CDR2 is YFSETQ. This CDR3 contains 14 residues. After removal of 1 base from V and 3 bases from J, the junction contained 4 bases not matched to a gene. CDR3: CASSLRGPIYEQYF. CDR3 in DNA: TGCGCCAGCAGCTTGAGGGGGCCCATCTACGAGCAGTACTTC. Filled out from reference TRBV5-1 and TRBJ2-7, the complete variable domain reads KAGVTQTPRYLIKTRGQQVTLSCSPISGHRSVSWYQQTPGQGLQFLFEYFSETQRNKGNFPGRFSGRQFSNSRSEMNVSTLELGDSALYLCASSLRGPIYEQYFGPGTRLTVT.